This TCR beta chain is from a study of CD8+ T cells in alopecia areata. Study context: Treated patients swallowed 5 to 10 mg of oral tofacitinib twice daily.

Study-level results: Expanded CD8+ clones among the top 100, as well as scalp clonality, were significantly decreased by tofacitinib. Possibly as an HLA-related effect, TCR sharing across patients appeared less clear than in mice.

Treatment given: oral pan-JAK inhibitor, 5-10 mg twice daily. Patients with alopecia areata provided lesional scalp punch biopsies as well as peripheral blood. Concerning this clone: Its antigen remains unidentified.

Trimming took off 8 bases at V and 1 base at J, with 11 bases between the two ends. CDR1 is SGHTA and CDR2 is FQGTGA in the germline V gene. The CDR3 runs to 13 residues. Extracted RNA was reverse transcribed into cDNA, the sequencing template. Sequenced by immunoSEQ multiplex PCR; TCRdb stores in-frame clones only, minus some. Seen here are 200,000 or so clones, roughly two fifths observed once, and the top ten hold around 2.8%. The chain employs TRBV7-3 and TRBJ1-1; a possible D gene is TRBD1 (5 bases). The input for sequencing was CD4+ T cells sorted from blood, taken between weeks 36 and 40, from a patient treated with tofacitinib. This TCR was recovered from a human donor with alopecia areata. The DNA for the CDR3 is TGTGCCAGCGGAAGACAGAGGAACACTGAAGCTTTCTTT. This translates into CASGRQRNTEAFF. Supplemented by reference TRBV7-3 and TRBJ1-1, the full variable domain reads GAGVSQTPSNKVTEKGKYVELRCDPISGHTALYWYRQSLGQGPEFLIYFQGTGAADDSGLPNDRFFAVRPEGSVSTLKIQRTERGDSAVYLCASGRQRNTEAFFGQGTRLTVV.